The text below deals with one TCR beta chain. Samples each yielded at least 6 micrograms of total RNA. The CDR3 extends over 18 amino acids. V shed 3 bases and J 4 bases; nucleotides not matched to a gene: 15. Germline V gives CDR1 MNHEY, CDR2 SMNVEV (reference sequence). The sample originates from a study of blood T cells in healthy people across ages. Sample-barcoded 5' priming and a J-beta primer mix drove a second PCR of about 7 to 11 cycles. TCRdb fed the 5' RACE reads into MiXCR, producing one record per CDR3 protein. The repertoire includes approximately 1,000,000 distinct CDR3 sequences, roughly 45% of them detected once, and over 15% sits in the top ten.

The sequenced sample consisted of blood. The TCR comes from a woman aged 55-70 years in good health. The chain employs TRBV27 and TRBJ1-2, with 9 bases identical to TRBD1. The CDR3 DNA is TGTGCCAGCAGTTTGAAACCGGGACAGGGCGTAACTACCTATGGCTACACCTTC. It specifies CASSLKPGQGVTTYGYTF.